The rows below give T cell receptor beta chains drawn from one sample of a study of blood T cell repertoires in COVID-19. The repertoire was sequenced with immunoSEQ multiplex PCR; TCRdb's copy has only in-frame clones and lacks some. The repertoire holds roughly 260,000 clones, with about 90% as singletons. The sequencing input was peripheral blood. The receptor set was obtained from a person aged 18 to 35 with COVID-19, enrolled during active disease. Both conserved end residues are part of each CDR3. A D gene is named only where the DNA matches it firmly. Some rows have no size entry. The others give once, few or many, or a class for an expanded clone.

J gene	V gene	CDR3 length	clone size	D gene	CDR3 protein	CDR3 DNA
TRBJ1-2	TRBV11-2	12	-	-	CASSLDSNGYTF	TGTGCCAGCAGCTTAGACAGTAATGGCTACACCTTC
TRBJ1-4	TRBV5-1	13	-	TRBD1	CASSWGQNEKLFF	TGCGCCAGCAGCTGGGGACAGAATGAAAAACTGTTTTTT
TRBJ1-6	TRBV7-9	16	few	TRBD1	CASSADRVLNNSPLHF	TGTGCCAGCAGCGCGGACAGGGTGCTTAATAATTCACCCCTCCACTTT
TRBJ2-7	TRBV29-1	12	-	-	CSVEELTGEQYF	TGCAGCGTTGAAGAATTGACGGGCGAGCAGTACTTC
TRBJ2-2	TRBV24-1	15	-	TRBD2	CATSDPTSSTGELFF	TGTGCCACCAGTGATCCGACTAGCAGCACCGGGGAGCTGTTTTTT
TRBJ1-2	TRBV27	16	-	-	CASSFGGAPDPYGYTF	TGTGCCAGCAGTTTTGGAGGGGCGCCCGACCCCTATGGCTACACCTTC
TRBJ2-5	TRBV6-5	15	-	TRBD1	CASRGGQGRGETQYF	TGTGCCAGCAGAGGAGGACAGGGGAGGGGGGAGACCCAGTACTTC
TRBJ1-5	TRBV28	17	few	TRBD1	CASSLLRGLGSNQPQHF	TGTGCCAGCAGTTTACTAAGGGGGCTAGGGAGCAATCAGCCCCAGCATTTT
TRBJ2-3	TRBV12-3/TRBV12-4	12	-	-	CASSLKRRTQYF	TGTGCCAGCAGTTTAAAGCGGAGGACGCAGTATTTT
TRBJ1-1	TRBV5-4	14	-	-	CASSLGGQNTEAFF	TGTGCCAGCAGCTTAGGGGGACAGAACACTGAAGCTTTCTTT
TRBJ2-7	TRBV28	13	-	-	CASSSVSSYEQYF	TGTGCCAGCAGTTCAGTTTCCTCCTACGAGCAGTACTTC
TRBJ2-1	TRBV19	13	-	-	CASTQGNYNEQFF	TGTGCCAGTACTCAGGGGAACTACAATGAGCAGTTCTTC
TRBJ2-5	TRBV5-6	14	once	TRBD2	CASSLKGGQETQYF	TGTGCCAGCAGCTTGAAGGGAGGGCAAGAGACCCAGTACTTC
TRBJ1-6	TRBV5-5	15	-	-	CASSPLVRGYSPLHF	TGTGCCAGCAGCCCCCTGGTGCGGGGGTACTCACCCCTCCACTTT
TRBJ2-5	TRBV6-2/TRBV6-3	15	-	-	CASSRTADPQETQYF	TGTGCCAGCAGTCGGACAGCCGACCCCCAAGAGACCCAGTACTTC
TRBJ1-1	TRBV5-6	13	-	-	CASSFGVGTEAFF	TGTGCCAGCAGCTTCGGGGTGGGCACTGAAGCTTTCTTT
TRBJ2-2	TRBV4-3	17	-	-	CASSQDRQAANTGELFF	TGCGCCAGCAGCCAAGATCGGCAGGCCGCGAACACCGGGGAGCTGTTTTTT
TRBJ2-1	TRBV4-1	18	-	TRBD2	CASSQTTGKLAGVYEQFF	TGCGCCAGCAGCCAAACCACCGGGAAGCTAGCGGGAGTCTATGAGCAGTTCTTC